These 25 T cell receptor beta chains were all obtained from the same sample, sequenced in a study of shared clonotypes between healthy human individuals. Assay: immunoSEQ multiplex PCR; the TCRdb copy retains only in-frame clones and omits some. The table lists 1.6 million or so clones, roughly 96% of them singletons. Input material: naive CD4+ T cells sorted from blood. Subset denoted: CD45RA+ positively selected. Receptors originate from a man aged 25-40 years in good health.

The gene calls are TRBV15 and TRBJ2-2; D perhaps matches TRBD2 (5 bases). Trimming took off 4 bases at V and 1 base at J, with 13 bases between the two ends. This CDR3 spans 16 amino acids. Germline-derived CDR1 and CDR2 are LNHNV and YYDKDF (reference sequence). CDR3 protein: CATSNGGVWNTGELFF. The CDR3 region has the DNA TGTGCCACCAGCAATGGAGGAGTGTGGAACACCGGGGAGCTGTTTTTT.

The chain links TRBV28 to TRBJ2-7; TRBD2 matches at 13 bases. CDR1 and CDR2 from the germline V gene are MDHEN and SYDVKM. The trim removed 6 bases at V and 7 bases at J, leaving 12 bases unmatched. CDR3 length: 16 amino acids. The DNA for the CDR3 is TGTGCCAGCAGCTATTATCCGGGACTAGCGGGGATGGAGCAGTACTTC. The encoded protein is CASSYYPGLAGMEQYF.

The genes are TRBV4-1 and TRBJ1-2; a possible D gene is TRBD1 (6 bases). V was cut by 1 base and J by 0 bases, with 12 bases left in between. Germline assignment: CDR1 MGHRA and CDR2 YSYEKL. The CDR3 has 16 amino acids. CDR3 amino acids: CASSQGGPRANYGYTF. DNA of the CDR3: TGCGCCAGCAGCCAAGGGGGGCCGAGGGCTAACTATGGCTACACCTTC.

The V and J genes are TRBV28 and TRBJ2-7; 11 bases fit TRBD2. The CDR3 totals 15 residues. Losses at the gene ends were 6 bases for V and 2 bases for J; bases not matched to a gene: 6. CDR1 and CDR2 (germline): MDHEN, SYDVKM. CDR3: CASSRGLAETYEQYF. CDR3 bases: TGTGCCAGCAGCCGGGGACTAGCGGAGACCTACGAGCAGTACTTC.

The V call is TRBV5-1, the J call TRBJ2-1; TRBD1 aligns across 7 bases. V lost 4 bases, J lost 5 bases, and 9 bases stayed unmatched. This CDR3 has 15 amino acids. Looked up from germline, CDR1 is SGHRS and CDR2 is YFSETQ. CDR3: CASSLTDRFDNEQFF. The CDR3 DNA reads TGCGCCAGCAGCCTAACGGACAGGTTTGACAATGAGCAGTTCTTC.

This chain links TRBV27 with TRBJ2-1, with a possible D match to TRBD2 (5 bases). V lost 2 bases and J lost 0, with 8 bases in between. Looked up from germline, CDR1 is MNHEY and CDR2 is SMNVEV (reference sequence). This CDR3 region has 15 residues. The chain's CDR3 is CASSLRSGSYNEQFF. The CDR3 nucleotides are TGTGCCAGCAGTTTAAGGAGCGGCTCCTACAATGAGCAGTTCTTC.

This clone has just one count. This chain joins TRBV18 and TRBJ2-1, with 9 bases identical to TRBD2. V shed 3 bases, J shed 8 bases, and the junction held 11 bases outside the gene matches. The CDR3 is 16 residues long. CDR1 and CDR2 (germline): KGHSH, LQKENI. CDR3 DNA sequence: TGTGCCAGCTCACCGGCCTCGGTAGCGGGAGACTATGAGCAGTTCTTC. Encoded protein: CASSPASVAGDYEQFF.

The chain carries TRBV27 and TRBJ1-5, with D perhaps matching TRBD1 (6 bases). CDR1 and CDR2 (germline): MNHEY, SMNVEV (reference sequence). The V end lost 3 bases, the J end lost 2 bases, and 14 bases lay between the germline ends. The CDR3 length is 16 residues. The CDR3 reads CASSFWGARGNQPQHF. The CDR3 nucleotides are TGTGCCAGCAGTTTTTGGGGGGCGCGGGGCAATCAGCCCCAGCATTTT.

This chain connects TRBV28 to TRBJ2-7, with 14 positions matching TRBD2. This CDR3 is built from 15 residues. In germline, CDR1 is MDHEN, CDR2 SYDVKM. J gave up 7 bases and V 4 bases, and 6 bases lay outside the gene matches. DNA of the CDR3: TGTGCCAGCAGTTCCGGGACTAGCGGGAGTAAGGAGCAGTACTTC. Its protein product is CASSSGTSGSKEQYF.

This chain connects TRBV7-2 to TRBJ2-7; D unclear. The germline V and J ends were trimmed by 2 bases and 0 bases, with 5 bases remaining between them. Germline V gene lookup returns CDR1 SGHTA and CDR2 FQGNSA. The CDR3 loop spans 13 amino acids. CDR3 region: CASSLRTSYEQYF. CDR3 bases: TGTGCCAGCAGCTTAAGGACCTCCTACGAGCAGTACTTC.

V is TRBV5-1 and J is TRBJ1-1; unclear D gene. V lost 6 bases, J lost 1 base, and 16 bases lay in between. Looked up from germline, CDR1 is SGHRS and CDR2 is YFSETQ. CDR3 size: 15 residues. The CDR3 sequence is CASTPDPGRNTEAFF. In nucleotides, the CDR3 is TGCGCCAGCACCCCCGACCCCGGCCGGAACACTGAAGCTTTCTTT.

The CDR3 region is CASIGRVGRNYGYTF. Here the CDR3 DNA reads TGTGCCAGCATTGGGCGGGTGGGAAGAAACTATGGCTACACCTTC. The genes are TRBV28 and TRBJ1-2; D gene unclear. The V and J ends lost 7 bases and 2 bases respectively, with 17 bases between them. The CDR3 contains 15 residues. From germline, CDR1 is MDHEN and CDR2 SYDVKM.

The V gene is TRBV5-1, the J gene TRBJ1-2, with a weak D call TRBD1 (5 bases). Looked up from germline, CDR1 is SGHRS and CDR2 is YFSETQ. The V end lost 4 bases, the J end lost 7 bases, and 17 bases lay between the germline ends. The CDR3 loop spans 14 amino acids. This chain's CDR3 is CASSPGTAEAGYTF. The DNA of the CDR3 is TGCGCCAGCAGCCCGGGGACGGCGGAGGCTGGCTACACCTTC.

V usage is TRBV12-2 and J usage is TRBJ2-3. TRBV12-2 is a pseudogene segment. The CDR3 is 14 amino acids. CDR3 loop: CASRLGIGPNTQYF. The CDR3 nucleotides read TGTGCAAGTCGCTTGGGGATTGGACCAAATACGCAGTATTTT.

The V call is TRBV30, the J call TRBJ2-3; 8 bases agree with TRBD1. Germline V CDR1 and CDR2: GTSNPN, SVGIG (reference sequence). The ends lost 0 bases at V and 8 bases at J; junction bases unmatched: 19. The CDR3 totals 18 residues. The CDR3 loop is CAWSVPFLDRGIEGTQYF. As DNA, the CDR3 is TGTGCCTGGAGTGTACCCTTCCTCGACAGGGGAATAGAGGGTACGCAGTATTTT.

CDR3 sequence: CASSQTRTDRTEAFF. The CDR3 DNA follows: TGCGCCAGCAGCCAAACACGGACAGATCGGACTGAAGCTTTCTTT. The chain links TRBV4-3 to TRBJ1-1, with D possibly matching TRBD1 (6 bases). Germline loops: CDR1 LGHNA, CDR2 YSLEER. The CDR3 is made up of 15 amino acids. The V end was cut by 2 bases, the J end by 5 bases, with 15 bases between.

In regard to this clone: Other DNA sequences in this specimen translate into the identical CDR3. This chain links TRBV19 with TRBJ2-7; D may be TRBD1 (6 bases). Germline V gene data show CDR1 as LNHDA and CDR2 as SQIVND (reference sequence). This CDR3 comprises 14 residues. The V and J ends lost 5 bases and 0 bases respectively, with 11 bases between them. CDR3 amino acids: CASSLAGVSYEQYF. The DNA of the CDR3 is TGTGCCAGTAGTCTGGCAGGGGTCTCCTACGAGCAGTACTTC.

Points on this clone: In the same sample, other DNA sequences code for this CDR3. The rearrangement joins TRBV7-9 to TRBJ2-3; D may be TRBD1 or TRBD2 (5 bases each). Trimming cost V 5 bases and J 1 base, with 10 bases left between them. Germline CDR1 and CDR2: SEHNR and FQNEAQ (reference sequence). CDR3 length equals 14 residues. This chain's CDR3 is CASSLRDGTDTQYF. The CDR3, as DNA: TGTGCCAGCAGCCTCCGGGACGGCACAGATACGCAGTATTTT.

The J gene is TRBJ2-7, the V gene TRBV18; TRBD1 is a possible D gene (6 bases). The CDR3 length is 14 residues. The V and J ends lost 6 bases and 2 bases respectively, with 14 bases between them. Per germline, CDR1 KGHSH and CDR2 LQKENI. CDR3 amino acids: CASSPRQAAYEQYF. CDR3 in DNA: TGTGCCAGCTCGCCTCGACAGGCGGCCTACGAGCAGTACTTC.

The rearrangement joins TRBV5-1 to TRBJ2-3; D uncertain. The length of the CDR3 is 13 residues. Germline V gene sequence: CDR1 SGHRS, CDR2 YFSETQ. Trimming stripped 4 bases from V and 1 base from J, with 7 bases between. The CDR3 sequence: CASSTTGTDTQYF. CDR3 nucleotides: TGCGCCAGCAGCACTACAGGCACAGATACGCAGTATTTT.

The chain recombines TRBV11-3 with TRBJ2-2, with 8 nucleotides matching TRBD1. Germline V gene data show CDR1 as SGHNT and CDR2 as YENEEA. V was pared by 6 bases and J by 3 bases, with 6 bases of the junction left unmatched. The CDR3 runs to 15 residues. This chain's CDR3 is CASSPRTGYTGELFF. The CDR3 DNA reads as TGTGCCAGCAGTCCAAGGACAGGGTACACCGGGGAGCTGTTTTTT.

CDR3 sequence: CASSYDGASTDTQYF. Written as DNA, the CDR3 is TGTGCCAGCAGTTACGACGGGGCGTCCACAGATACGCAGTATTTT. V gene TRBV6-5 combines with J gene TRBJ2-3; either TRBD1 or TRBD2 may fit D (5 bases each). Trimming took off 2 bases at V and 2 bases at J, with 11 bases between the two ends. The CDR3 spans 15 residues. In germline, CDR1 is MNHEY, CDR2 SVGAGI.

The DNA for the CDR3 is TGTGCCAGCAGCCCTCTTAGCGAGCTAAACACCGGGGAGCTGTTTTTT. Translated, it gives CASSPLSELNTGELFF. The J gene is TRBJ2-2, the V gene TRBV27; D might be TRBD2 (5 bases). Germline V CDR1 and CDR2: MNHEY, SMNVEV (reference sequence). V lost 6 bases and J lost 2, with 16 bases in between. The CDR3 has 16 amino acids.

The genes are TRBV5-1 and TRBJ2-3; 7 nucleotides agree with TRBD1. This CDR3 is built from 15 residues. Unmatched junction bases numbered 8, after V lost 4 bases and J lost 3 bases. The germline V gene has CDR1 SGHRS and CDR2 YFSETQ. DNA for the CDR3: TGCGCCAGCAGCGGTCCCGGGACAGTTACAGATACGCAGTATTTT. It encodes CASSGPGTVTDTQYF. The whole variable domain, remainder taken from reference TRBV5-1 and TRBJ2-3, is KAGVTQTPRYLIKTRGQQVTLSCSPISGHRSVSWYQQTPGQGLQFLFEYFSETQRNKGNFPGRFSGRQFSNSRSEMNVSTLELGDSALYLCASSGPGTVTDTQYFGPGTRLTVL.

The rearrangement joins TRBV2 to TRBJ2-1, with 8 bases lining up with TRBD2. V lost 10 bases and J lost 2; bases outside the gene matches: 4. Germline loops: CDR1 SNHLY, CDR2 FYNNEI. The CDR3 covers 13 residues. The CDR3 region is CATEREPYNEQFF. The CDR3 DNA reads TGTGCCACCGAGCGGGAGCCCTACAATGAGCAGTTCTTC.